These 8 T cell receptor beta chains were all obtained from the same sample, sequenced in a study of long-term antiretroviral therapy in people with HIV. The libraries were made with immunoSEQ v3.0 at survey level. Sequencing used immunoSEQ multiplex PCR; TCRdb keeps in-frame clones, though not all of them. The sample includes around 20,000 clones, roughly three quarters of them seen just once. The sequencing used unsorted PBMCs, collected 0.5 years before starting antiretroviral therapy. Receptor source: a man between 18 and 35 years old with HIV.

The chain has TRBV6-1 and TRBJ1-1; 7 nucleotides align to TRBD1. The junction had 2 bases not matched to a gene; V was cut back by 3 bases and J by 1 base. The CDR3 contains 14 residues. Germline CDR1 reads MNHNS; CDR2 reads SASEGT. The CDR3 here is CASSEDRKNTEAFF. CDR3 sequence (DNA): TGTGCCAGCAGTGAGGACAGGAAGAACACTGAAGCTTTCTTT.

The CDR3 loop is CAISEIPPTPTGTEAFF. Written as DNA, the CDR3 is TGTGCCATCAGTGAGATCCCCCCGACGCCAACTGGCACTGAAGCTTTCTTT. The rearrangement joins TRBV10-3 to TRBJ1-1; D unresolved. Germline CDR1 and CDR2: ENHRY and SYGVKD. The V and J ends lost 2 bases and 4 bases respectively, with 20 bases between them. The CDR3 is 17 residues long.

The chain couples TRBV9 to TRBJ2-1, with D possibly matching TRBD2 (6 bases). Deletions cut 0 bases from V and 7 bases from J, with 11 bases between. Germline V CDR1 and CDR2: SGDLS, YYNGEE. This CDR3 spans 14 amino acids. CDR3 loop: CASSVVPSENEQFF. DNA for the CDR3: TGTGCCAGCAGCGTAGTCCCTAGCGAGAATGAGCAGTTCTTC.

This clone was seen a handful of times. The chain carries TRBV14 and TRBJ1-4; 10 bases line up with TRBD1. Germline V gene sequence: CDR1 SGHDN, CDR2 FVKESK. V shed 5 bases and J 1 base; nucleotides not matched to a gene: 4. The CDR3 is 16 residues long. The DNA for the CDR3 is TGTGCCAGCAGCTACCGGGACAGGGGAACTAATGAAAAACTGTTTTTT. This encodes CASSYRDRGTNEKLFF.

This sequence joins TRBV27 and TRBJ2-7, with TRBD2 matching over 7 bases. Germline assignment: CDR1 MNHEY and CDR2 SMNVEV (reference sequence). J was trimmed by 3 bases and V by 3 bases; bases with no gene match: 5. CDR3 length equals 14 residues. The CDR3 DNA follows: TGTGCCAGCAGTTTCGCGGGAGTGCACTACGAGCAGTACTTC. Residues: CASSFAGVHYEQYF.

V usage is TRBV7-8 and J usage is TRBJ2-3; D call uncertain. CDR3 length equals 12 residues. Germline V gene lookup returns CDR1 SGHVS and CDR2 FQNEAQ. Trimming removed 5 bases at V and 0 bases at J, with 3 bases between. In nucleotides, the CDR3 is TGTGCCAGCAGCACGAGCACAGATACGCAGTATTTT. This sequence encodes CASSTSTDTQYF. Variable domain in full (rest from reference TRBV7-8 and TRBJ2-3): GAGVSQSPRYKVAKRGQDVALRCDPISGHVSLFWYQQALGQGPEFLTYFQNEAQLDKSGLPSDRFFAERPEGSVSTLKIQRTQQEDSAVYLCASSTSTDTQYFGPGTRLTVL.

This rearrangement joins TRBV18 to TRBJ1-6, with unresolved D. Trimming pared 1 base from V and 5 bases from J, leaving 12 bases between. This CDR3 has 16 residues. Germline V CDR1 and CDR2: KGHSH, LQKENI. The CDR3 spells CASSPLGEGHNSPLHF. The CDR3 coding sequence is TGTGCCAGCTCACCACTCGGAGAGGGTCATAATTCACCCCTCCACTTT. Using reference TRBV18 and TRBJ1-6 for the parts outside the CDR3, the full variable domain is NAGVMQNPRHLVRRRGQEARLRCSPMKGHSHVYWYRQLPEEGLKFMVYLQKENIIDESGMPKERFSAEFPKEGPSILRIQQVVRGDSAAYFCASSPLGEGHNSPLHFGNGTRLTVT.

This chain links TRBV27 with TRBJ1-1; TRBD1 might be the D (5 bases). Trimming stripped 4 bases from V and 0 bases from J, with 18 bases between. This CDR3 region has 17 residues. Germline V gene sequence: CDR1 MNHEY, CDR2 SMNVEV (reference sequence). CDR3 loop: CASSSHRDGFMNTEAFF. CDR3 nucleotide sequence: TGTGCCAGCAGTTCCCATCGGGACGGATTCATGAACACTGAAGCTTTCTTT.